The TCR beta chain under discussion was sequenced for a study of technical replicates of blood from a handful of donors. The data were produced by immunoSEQ multiplex PCR, yet TCRdb's version contains in-frame clones alone and is incomplete. The table lists tens of thousands of clones, around 94% of them singletons. The V gene's germline CDR1 is SGHRS and CDR2 YFSETQ. The CDR3 sequence is 18 residues long. V dropped 0 bases and J dropped 6; count of bases not matched to a gene: 15. The V call is TRBV5-1, the J call TRBJ2-7; TRBD2 matches 10 bases. The TCR originated in a human donor in good health. The sequencing sample was made of T cells isolated from PBMCs. The CDR3 nucleotides read TGCGCCAGCAGCTTGGCCGGGAGCGGGGGGGTCAGGAATTCCGAGCAGTACTTC. Amino acid sequence: CASSLAGSGGVRNSEQYF. The entire variable domain, with the rest obtained from reference TRBV5-1 and TRBJ2-7, is as follows: KAGVTQTPRYLIKTRGQQVTLSCSPISGHRSVSWYQQTPGQGLQFLFEYFSETQRNKGNFPGRFSGRQFSNSRSEMNVSTLELGDSALYLCASSLAGSGGVRNSEQYFGPGTRLTVT.